The 3 T cell receptor beta chains below come from one sample, sequenced in a study of beta chain features in type 1 diabetes. General study points: When Type 1 diabetes patients were examined, their TCRB CDR3s proved moderately but significantly shorter in all four CD4+ subsets.

The investigators reverse transcribed all of the isolated RNA, so they sequenced expressed TCRB transcripts. Repertoires were generated with immunoSEQ multiplex PCR, while TCRdb's copy carries only in-frame clones and drops some. Among some 360,000 clones, around 10% were seen once, and the ten largest hold about 0.6%. Their antigen targets remain unknown. The source material was central memory CD4+ T cells from blood. The origin of the receptors is a man younger than 45 with type 1 diabetes.

The table lists this clone with a few counts. The chain is built from TRBV5-1 and TRBJ2-1; 11 bases map to TRBD2. CDR1 and CDR2 (germline): SGHRS, YFSETQ. This CDR3 comprises 15 residues. The trim removed 2 bases at V and 6 bases at J, leaving 4 bases unmatched. The CDR3 DNA follows: TGCGCCAGCAGCTTACTAGCGGGAGCCAGCAATGAGCAGTTCTTC. This sequence encodes CASSLLAGASNEQFF.

This clone has more than one count but fewer than ten. V usage is TRBV28 and J usage is TRBJ2-3; either TRBD1 or TRBD2 may fit D (5 bases each). This CDR3 spans 14 amino acids. CDR1 and CDR2 (germline): MDHEN, SYDVKM. V lost 4 bases to trimming and J lost 2 bases, with 10 bases between them. This CDR3 is CASSSGDPTDTQYF. The CDR3 region has the DNA TGTGCCAGCAGTTCCGGGGACCCCACAGATACGCAGTATTTT. Full variable domain (outside the CDR3, taken from reference TRBV28 and TRBJ2-3): DVKVTQSSRYLVKRTGEKVFLECVQDMDHENMFWYRQDPGLGLRLIYFSYDVKMKEKGDIPEGYSVSREKKERFSLILESASTNQTSMYLCASSSGDPTDTQYFGPGTRLTVL.

In its sample, this clone was seen a few times. The chain couples TRBV2 to TRBJ1-5, with 8 bases fitting TRBD1. V dropped 6 bases and J dropped 0; count of bases not matched to a gene: 4. CDR1 and CDR2 from the germline V gene are SNHLY and FYNNEI. The CDR3 spans 15 residues. CDR3 region: CASSGQGPSNQPQHF. The CDR3, as DNA: TGTGCCAGCAGCGGACAGGGACCTAGCAATCAGCCCCAGCATTTT.